This T cell receptor beta chain was documented in a study of CD8+CD57+ T cells in acquired aplastic anemia (dated by TCRdb to 2016 to 2018). As for the study more broadly: On average, sorted CD4+ and CD8+ cells yielded 3.2 ug of extracted DNA, with a range of roughly 0.17 to 30 ug. CD8+CD57+ expansion was defined as frequency above the mean frequency observed in healthy subjects. Results and caveats for the whole study, not just this receptor: Roughly 30 CD8+ CDR3 sequences were found to be shared between patients and controls, but these sequences appeared to be highly expressed in patients and within the immunodominant clones of the patients. Between patients and healthy controls, no significant difference in CD8+ Simpson's diversity was found (P=0.060).

The patients picked for sequencing were ones in whom flow cytometry had shown an expansion of CD8+CD57+ cells. Every patient had a diagnosis of severe acquired aplastic anemia based on International Study of Aplastic Anemia and Agranulocytosis and Camitta criteria. No therapy had been received by the patients at the time of blood sampling. TCR repertoires of sorted CD4+ and CD8+ blood T cells from severe aplastic anemia patients and healthy subjects were deep-sequenced in the study. In the USA, patient enrollment took place under clinicaltrials.gov protocols 00001620, 01623167, 00001397, 00071045, 00081523 and 00961064. Ficoll-Paque density gradient centrifugation was used to isolate peripheral blood mononuclear cells. Before DNA extraction, CD4+ and CD8+ T cells were sorted by FACS or by magnetic beads. V loses 4 bases of germline sequence and J loses 6 bases, and the interval between the two ends is 6 bases. The germline V gene sets CDR1 to SQVTM and CDR2 to ANQGSEA. Counted from cysteine to phenylalanine, this CDR3 has 11 amino acids. Left in the record is the CDR3 DNA by itself, 33 bases read in frame from the first base.

Profiling of TCR beta VDJ combinations and CDR3 sequences used genomic DNA as the template. An Illumina HiSeq 2000 was used for TCR repertoire sequencing. In the source study's methods: TRBV/TRBJ rearrangement plots, CDR3 size and DJ length profiles, and Simpson's diversity index were used to evaluate the repertoires. The most abundant DNA sequence in the deep sequencing data was taken as the immunodominant clone. CDR3 amino acid sequences were checked for sharing across subjects and were also compared against the VDJdb database and published repertoires. The raw public reads went through TCRdb reprocessing: fastp at Q25, MiXCR clone calling, in-frame beta chains kept. CDR3 protein sequences are deduplicated, and each keeps its most common genes and DNA. For this entry, the V and J calls and clone size follow TCRdb and not the study's own pipeline. The sample table records around 130,000 distinct CDR3 sequences; about 60% of these occur just once. Roughly 30% of the sample is in the top ten clones.

Remarks on this clonotype: It lacks a known antigen. No base-level quality is on record; no much larger clone is a single base apart.

The sample was sorted CD4+, CD8+, or CD8+CD57+ T cells (not recorded which) from PBMCs. The sequence was obtained from a human donor with aplastic anemia. Recombination joined TRBV29-1 with TRBJ2-2; the D gene is possibly TRBD1, with 5 bases matching. CDR3 protein: CSVAGPGELFF. The base sequence is TGCAGCGTTGCAGGGCCCGGGGAGCTGTTTTTT.